The TCR beta chain described here comes from a study of tumor and adjacent non-tumor tissue in lung cancer. Study-wide findings and caveats: Top 100 clones took a larger repertoire share in normal lung. Shorter survival was associated with higher TCR diversity in tumors. Tumor tissue had significantly higher TCR diversity than normal lung.

A modified ARM-PCR protocol with three rounds of nested PCR amplified TCRbeta. One entry per CDR3 protein results from TCRdb running MiXCR on the multiplex PCR reads. In the table there are roughly 67,000 distinct CDR3 sequences, 76% of which are singletons. No cell sorting was done before RNA was extracted from the tissue. More than 3 cm separated this lung sample from the edge of the tumor. Newly diagnosed lung cancer patients had thoracic surgery in China, August–late 2014, without prior chemotherapy. The table lists this clonotype with a few counts. Its antigen is undetermined. Germline CDR1 SGHRS, CDR2 YFSETQ. The length of the CDR3 is 16 residues. The ends were cut back, 4 bases at V and 1 base at J, with 17 bases in the middle.

Source material: distant non-tumor lung tissue. This chain joins TRBV5-1 and TRBJ2-5; D possibly corresponds to TRBD2 (6 bases). The clonotype originates from a man aged 55-75 years with non-small cell lung cancer. The CDR3 protein is CASSTVSGRGQETQYF. As DNA, the CDR3 is TGCGCCAGCAGCACGGTAAGCGGGCGAGGCCAAGAGACCCAGTACTTC.